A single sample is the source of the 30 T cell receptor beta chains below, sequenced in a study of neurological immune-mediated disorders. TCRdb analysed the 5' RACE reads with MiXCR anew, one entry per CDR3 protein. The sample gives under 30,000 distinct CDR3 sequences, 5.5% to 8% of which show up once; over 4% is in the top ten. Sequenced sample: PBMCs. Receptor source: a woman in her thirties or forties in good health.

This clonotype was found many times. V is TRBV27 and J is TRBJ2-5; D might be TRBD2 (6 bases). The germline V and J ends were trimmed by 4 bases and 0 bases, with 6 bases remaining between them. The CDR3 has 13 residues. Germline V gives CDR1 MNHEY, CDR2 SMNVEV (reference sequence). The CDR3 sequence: CASSWDYQETQYF. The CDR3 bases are TGTGCCAGCAGTTGGGACTACCAAGAGACCCAGTACTTC.

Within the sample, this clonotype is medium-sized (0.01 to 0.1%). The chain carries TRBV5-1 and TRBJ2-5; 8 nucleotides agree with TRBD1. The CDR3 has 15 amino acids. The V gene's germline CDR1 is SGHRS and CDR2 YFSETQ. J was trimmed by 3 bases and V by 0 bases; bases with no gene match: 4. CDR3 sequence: CASSLVGTGEETQYF. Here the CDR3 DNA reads TGCGCCAGCAGCTTGGTCGGGACAGGAGAAGAGACCCAGTACTTC.

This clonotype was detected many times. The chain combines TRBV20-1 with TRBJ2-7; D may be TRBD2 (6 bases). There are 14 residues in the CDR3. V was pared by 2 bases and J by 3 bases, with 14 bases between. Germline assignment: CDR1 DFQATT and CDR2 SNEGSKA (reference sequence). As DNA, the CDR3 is TGCAGTGCTAGACACGCCGGGAGTTACTACGAGCAGTACTTC. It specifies CSARHAGSYYEQYF.

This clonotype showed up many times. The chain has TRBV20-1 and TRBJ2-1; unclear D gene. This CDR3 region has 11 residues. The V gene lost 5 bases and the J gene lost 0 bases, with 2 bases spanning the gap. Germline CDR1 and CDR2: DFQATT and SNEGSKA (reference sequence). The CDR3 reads CSASSYNEQFF. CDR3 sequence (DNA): TGCAGTGCTTCCTCCTACAATGAGCAGTTCTTC.

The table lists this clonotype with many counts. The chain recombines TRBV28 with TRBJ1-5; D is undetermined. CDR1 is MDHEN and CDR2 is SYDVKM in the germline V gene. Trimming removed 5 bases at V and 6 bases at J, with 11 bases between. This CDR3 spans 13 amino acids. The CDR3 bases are TGTGCCAGCAGTCCTAGAGTTGTTCAGCCCCAGCATTTT. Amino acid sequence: CASSPRVVQPQHF.

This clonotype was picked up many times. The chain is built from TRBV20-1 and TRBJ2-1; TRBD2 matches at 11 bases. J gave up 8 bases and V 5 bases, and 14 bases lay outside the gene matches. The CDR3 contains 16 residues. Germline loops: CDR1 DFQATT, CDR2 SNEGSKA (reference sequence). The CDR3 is CSAPSSGRAQVDEQFF. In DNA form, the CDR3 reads TGCAGTGCTCCAAGTAGCGGGAGGGCCCAGGTGGATGAGCAGTTCTTC.

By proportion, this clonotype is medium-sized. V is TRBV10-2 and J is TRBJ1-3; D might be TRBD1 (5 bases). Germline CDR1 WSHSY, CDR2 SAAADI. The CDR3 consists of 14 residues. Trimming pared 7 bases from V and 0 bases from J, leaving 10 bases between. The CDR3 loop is CASMSDSSGNTIYF. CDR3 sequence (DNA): TGCGCCAGCATGTCAGACAGCTCTGGAAACACCATATATTTT.

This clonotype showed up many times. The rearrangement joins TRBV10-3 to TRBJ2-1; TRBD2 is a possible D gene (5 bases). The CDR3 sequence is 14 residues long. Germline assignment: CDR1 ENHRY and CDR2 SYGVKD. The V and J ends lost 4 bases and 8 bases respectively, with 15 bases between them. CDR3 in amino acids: CAISATQEGDEQFF. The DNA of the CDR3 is TGTGCCATCAGTGCCACTCAAGAGGGCGATGAGCAGTTCTTC.

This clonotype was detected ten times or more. This CDR3 is CARSGILQFF. CDR3 in DNA: TGTGCCAGGAGCGGGATCCTTCAGTTCTTC. The chain carries TRBV19 and TRBJ2-1; 7 positions match TRBD2. V lost 9 bases, J lost 13 bases, and 6 bases stayed unmatched. The CDR3 runs 10 residues. The germline gives CDR1 LNHDA, CDR2 SQIVND (reference sequence).

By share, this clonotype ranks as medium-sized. The CDR3 region has the DNA TGTGCCAGCAGCTTGATTCAAGGACTAGCGGTCAACAATGAGCAGTTCTTC. It specifies CASSLIQGLAVNNEQFF. J is TRBJ2-1 and V is TRBV5-6, with 10 bases matching TRBD2. The CDR3 is made up of 17 amino acids. V gave up 1 base and J gave up 5 bases; unmatched junction bases: 9. Looked up from germline, CDR1 is SGHDT and CDR2 is YYEEEE.

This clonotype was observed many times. The CDR3 loop is CASSLDRLGGEQYF. The CDR3 DNA follows: TGTGCCAGCAGCTTGGACCGACTTGGCGGCGAGCAGTACTTC. The chain combines TRBV5-5 with TRBJ2-7; D call uncertain. The germline CDR1 and CDR2 sequences are SGHKS and YYEKEE (reference sequence). CDR3 length equals 14 residues. The ends were cut back, 0 bases at V and 6 bases at J, with 13 bases in the middle.

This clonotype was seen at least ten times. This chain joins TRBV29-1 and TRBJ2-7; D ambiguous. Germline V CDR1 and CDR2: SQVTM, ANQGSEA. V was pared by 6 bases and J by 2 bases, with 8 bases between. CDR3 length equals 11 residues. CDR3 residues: CSVYHAYEQYF. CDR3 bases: TGCAGCGTGTATCACGCCTACGAGCAGTACTTC.

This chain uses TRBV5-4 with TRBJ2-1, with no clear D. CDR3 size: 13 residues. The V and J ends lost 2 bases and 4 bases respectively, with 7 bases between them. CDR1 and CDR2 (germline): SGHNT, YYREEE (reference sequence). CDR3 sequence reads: CASSFGSYNEQFF. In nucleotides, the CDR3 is TGTGCCAGCAGCTTTGGCAGTTACAATGAGCAGTTCTTC.

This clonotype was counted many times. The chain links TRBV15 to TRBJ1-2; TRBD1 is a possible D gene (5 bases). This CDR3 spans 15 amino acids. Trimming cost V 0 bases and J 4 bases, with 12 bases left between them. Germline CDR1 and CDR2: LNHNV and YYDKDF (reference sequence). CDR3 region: CATSREPPGTYGYTF. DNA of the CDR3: TGTGCCACCAGCAGAGAACCTCCTGGGACCTATGGCTACACCTTC.

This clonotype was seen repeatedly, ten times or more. CDR3 coding DNA: TGTGCCAGCAGCTTCGCAGGGACGGGAAACATTCAGTACTTC. Protein: CASSFAGTGNIQYF. V gene TRBV7-9 combines with J gene TRBJ2-4, with D possibly being TRBD1 or TRBD2 (5 bases each). Trimming stripped 3 bases from V and 6 bases from J, with 12 bases between. Germline V gene data show CDR1 as SEHNR and CDR2 as FQNEAQ (reference sequence). The CDR3 totals 14 residues.

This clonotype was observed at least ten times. This CDR3 is CASSQDSAGRNGYTF. DNA of the CDR3: TGTGCCAGCAGCCAAGATTCGGCAGGGAGGAATGGCTACACCTTC. The V and J genes are TRBV4-2 and TRBJ1-2; weak D call: TRBD1 (5 bases). This CDR3 spans 15 amino acids. The V end was cut by 0 bases, the J end by 6 bases, with 14 bases between. Germline assignment: CDR1 LGHNA and CDR2 YNFKEQ.

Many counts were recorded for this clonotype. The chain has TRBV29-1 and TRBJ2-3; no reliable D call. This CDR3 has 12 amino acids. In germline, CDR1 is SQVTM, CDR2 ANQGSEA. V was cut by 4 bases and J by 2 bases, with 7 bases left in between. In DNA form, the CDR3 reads TGCAGCGTTGGGGGTATCACAGATACGCAGTATTTT. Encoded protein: CSVGGITDTQYF.

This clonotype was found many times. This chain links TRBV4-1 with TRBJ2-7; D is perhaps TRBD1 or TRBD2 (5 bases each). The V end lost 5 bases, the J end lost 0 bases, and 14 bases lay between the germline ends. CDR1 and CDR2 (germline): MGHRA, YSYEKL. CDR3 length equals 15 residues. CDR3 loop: CASSNRDGGSYEQYF. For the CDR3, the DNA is TGCGCCAGCAGCAACCGGGACGGAGGCTCCTACGAGCAGTACTTC.

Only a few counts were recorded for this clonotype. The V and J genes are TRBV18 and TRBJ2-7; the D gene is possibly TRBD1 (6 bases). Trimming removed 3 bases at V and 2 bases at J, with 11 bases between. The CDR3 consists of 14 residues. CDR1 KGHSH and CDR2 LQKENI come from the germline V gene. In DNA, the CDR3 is TGTGCCAGCTCACCGCTTAGGGGGACCTACGAGCAGTACTTC. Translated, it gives CASSPLRGTYEQYF.

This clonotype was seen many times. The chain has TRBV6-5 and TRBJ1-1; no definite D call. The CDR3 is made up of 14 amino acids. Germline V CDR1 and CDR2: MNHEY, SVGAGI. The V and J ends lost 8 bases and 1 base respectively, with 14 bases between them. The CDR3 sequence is CASATTLPNTEAFF. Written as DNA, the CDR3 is TGTGCCAGCGCAACAACTCTCCCGAACACTGAAGCTTTCTTT.

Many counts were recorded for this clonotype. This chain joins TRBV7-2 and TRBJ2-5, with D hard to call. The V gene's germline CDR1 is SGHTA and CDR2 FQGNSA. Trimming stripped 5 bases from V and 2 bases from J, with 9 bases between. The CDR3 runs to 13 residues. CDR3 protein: CASSRSMQETQYF. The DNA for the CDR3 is TGTGCCAGCAGCCGGAGCATGCAAGAGACCCAGTACTTC.

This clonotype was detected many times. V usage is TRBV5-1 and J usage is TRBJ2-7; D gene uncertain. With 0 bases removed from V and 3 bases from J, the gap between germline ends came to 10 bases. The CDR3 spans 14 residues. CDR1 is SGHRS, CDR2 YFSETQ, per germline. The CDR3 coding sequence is TGCGCCAGCAGCTTGGTTTCGGATTACTACGAGCAGTACTTC. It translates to CASSLVSDYYEQYF.

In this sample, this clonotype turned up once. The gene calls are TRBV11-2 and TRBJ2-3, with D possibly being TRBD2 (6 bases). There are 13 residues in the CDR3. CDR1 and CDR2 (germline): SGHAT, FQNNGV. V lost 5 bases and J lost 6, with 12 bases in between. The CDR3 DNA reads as TGTGCCAGCAGCCTCTCCGCGGGGGATACGCAGTATTTT. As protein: CASSLSAGDTQYF.

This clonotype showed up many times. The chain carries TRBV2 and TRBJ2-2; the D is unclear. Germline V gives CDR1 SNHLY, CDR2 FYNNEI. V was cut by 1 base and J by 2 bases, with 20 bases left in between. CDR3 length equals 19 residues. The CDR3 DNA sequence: TGTGCCAGCAGTGAAGATAGAAGGGCCACGCTATTAAACACCGGGGAGCTGTTTTTT. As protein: CASSEDRRATLLNTGELFF. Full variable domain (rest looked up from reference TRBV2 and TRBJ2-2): EPEVTQTPSHQVTQMGQEVILRCVPISNHLYFYWYRQILGQKVEFLVSFYNNEISEKSEIFDDQFSVERPDGSNFTLKIRSTKLEDSAMYFCASSEDRRATLLNTGELFFGEGSRLTVL.

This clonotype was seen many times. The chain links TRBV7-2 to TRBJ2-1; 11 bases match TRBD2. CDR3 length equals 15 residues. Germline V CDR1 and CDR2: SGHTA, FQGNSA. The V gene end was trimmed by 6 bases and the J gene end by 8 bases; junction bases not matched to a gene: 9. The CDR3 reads CASSLSGRAGYEQFF. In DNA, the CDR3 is TGTGCCAGCAGTCTTAGCGGGAGGGCCGGCTATGAGCAGTTCTTC.

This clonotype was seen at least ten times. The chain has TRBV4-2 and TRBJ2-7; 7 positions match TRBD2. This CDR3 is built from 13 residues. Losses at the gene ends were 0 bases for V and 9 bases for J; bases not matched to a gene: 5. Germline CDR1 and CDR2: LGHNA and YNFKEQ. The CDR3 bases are TGTGCCAGCAGCCAAGACACTAGCGTTCGGCAGTACTTC. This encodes CASSQDTSVRQYF.

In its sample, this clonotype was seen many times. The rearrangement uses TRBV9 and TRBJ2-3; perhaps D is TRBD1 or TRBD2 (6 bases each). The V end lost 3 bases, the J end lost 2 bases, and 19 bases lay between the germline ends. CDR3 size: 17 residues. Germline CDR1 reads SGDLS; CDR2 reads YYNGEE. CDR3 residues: CASSGGGCRGPTDTQYF. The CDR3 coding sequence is TGTGCCAGCAGCGGAGGGGGGTGCAGAGGGCCCACAGATACGCAGTATTTT.

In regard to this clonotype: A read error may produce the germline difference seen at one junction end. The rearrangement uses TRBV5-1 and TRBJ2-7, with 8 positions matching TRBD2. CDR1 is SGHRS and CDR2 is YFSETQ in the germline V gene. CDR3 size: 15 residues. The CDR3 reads CVSSLTSGSSYDQYF. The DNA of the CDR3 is TGCGTCAGCAGCTTAACTAGCGGTTCTAGTTACGATCAGTACTTC.

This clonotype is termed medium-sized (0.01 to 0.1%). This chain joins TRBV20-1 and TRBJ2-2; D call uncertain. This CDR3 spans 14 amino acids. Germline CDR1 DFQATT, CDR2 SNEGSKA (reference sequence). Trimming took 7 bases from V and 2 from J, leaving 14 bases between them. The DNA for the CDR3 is TGCAGTGTAATGCCTAGAAAAAACACCGGGGAGCTGTTTTTT. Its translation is CSVMPRKNTGELFF.

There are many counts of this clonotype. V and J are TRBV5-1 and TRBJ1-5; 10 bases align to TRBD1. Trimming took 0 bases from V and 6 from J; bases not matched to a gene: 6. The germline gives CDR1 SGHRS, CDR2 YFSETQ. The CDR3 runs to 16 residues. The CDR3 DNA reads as TGCGCCAGCAGCTTGGCCCCGGGGACAGGGGTTCAGCCCCAGCATTTT. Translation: CASSLAPGTGVQPQHF.